The clone carrying this T cell receptor (beta chain) appeared many times. Its antigen is undetermined. With V trimmed by 3 bases and J by 2 bases, 15 bases remained unmatched. The CDR3 is made up of 20 amino acids. The germline V gene has CDR1 ENHRY and CDR2 SYGVKD. This record belongs to a study of identical twins. Study-wide results and caveats: Invariant MAIT and iNKT cells are populations that could partly confound zero-insertion analyses. Models underestimated TCR alpha sharing (out-of-frame) in monozygotic twins. Carriage of fewer insertions was seen in abundant cord blood beta clonotypes, whereas memory repertoires showed none.

Via MiXCR, TCRdb re-called the 5' RACE reads, giving one row per CDR3 protein. This table holds some 250,000 distinct CDR3 sequences, approximately 11% found once. The data were also submitted as part of a second study, on yellow fever vaccine responses in identical twins.

This chain links TRBV10-3 with TRBJ2-7, with 14 nucleotides matching TRBD2. Sequenced material: memory (CD45RO+) T cells sorted from blood. This TCR came from a woman under 30 in good health. CDR3 residues: CAISDGQAGLAGVAPYEQYF. The CDR3, as DNA: TGTGCCATCAGTGACGGGCAGGCGGGACTAGCGGGAGTAGCCCCCTACGAGCAGTACTTC.